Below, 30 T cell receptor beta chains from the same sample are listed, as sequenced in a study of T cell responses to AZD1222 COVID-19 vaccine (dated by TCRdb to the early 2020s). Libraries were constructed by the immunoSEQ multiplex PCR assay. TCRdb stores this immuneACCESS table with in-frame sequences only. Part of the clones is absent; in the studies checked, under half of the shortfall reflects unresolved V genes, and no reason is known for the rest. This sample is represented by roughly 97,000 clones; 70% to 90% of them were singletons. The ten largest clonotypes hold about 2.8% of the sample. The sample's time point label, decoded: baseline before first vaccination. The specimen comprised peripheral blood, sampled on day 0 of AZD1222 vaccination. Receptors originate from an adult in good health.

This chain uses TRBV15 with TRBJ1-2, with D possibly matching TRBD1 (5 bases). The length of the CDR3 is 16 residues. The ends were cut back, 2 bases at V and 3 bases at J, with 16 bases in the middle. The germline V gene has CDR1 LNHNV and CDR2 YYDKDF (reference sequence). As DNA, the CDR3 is TGTGCCACCAGCAGACATCCCAGGGAGGGCGACTATGGCTACACCTTC. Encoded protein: CATSRHPREGDYGYTF.

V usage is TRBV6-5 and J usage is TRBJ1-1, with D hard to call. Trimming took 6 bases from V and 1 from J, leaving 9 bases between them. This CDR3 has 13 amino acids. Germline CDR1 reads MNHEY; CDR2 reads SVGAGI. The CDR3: CASRGYWNTEAFF. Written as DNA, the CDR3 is TGTGCCAGCAGGGGGTATTGGAACACTGAAGCTTTCTTT.

The DNA for the CDR3 is TGTGCCAGCGCCGGGACTATCTATTACAATGAGCAGTTCTTC. Translated: CASAGTIYYNEQFF. The V call is TRBV6-5, the J call TRBJ2-1; 7 bases are shared with TRBD2. With 8 bases clipped from V and 4 bases from J, the junction kept 8 bases outside the gene matches. This CDR3 spans 14 amino acids. Germline V gene lookup returns CDR1 MNHEY and CDR2 SVGAGI.

CDR3 coding DNA: TGCGCCAGCAGTGAGTCGAGAGGGGCGAGCGACGAGCAGTACTTC. Translation gives CASSESRGASDEQYF. V is TRBV10-1 and J is TRBJ2-7; D may match TRBD1 or TRBD2 (5 bases each). In germline, CDR1 is WNHNN, CDR2 SYGVQD (reference sequence). The length of the CDR3 is 15 residues. With 0 bases removed from V and 5 bases from J, the gap between germline ends came to 14 bases.

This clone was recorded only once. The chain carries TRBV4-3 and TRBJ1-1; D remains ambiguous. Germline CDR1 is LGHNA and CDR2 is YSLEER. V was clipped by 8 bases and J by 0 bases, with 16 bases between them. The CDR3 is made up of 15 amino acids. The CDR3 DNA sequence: TGCGCCAGCCGGTTGGCGGGGTCGGTGAACACTGAAGCTTTCTTT. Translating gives CASRLAGSVNTEAFF.

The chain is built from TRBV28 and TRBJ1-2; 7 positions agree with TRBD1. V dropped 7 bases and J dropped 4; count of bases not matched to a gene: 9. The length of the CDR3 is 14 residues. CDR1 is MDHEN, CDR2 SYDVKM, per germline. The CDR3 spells CASTYRGPIYGYTF. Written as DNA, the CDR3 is TGTGCCAGCACCTACAGGGGCCCCATCTATGGCTACACCTTC.

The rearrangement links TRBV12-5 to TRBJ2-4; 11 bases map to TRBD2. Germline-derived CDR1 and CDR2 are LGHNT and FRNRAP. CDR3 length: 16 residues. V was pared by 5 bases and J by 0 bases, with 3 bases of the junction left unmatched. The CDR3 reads CASGASGGIAKNIQYF. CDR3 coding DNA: TGTGCTAGTGGTGCTAGCGGGGGGATAGCCAAAAACATTCAGTACTTC. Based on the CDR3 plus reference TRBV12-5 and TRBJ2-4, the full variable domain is DARVTQTPRHKVTEMGQEVTMRCQPILGHNTVFWYRQTMMQGLELLAYFRNRAPLDDSGMPKDRFSAEMPDATLATLKIQPSEPRDSAVYFCASGASGGIAKNIQYFGAGTRLSVL.

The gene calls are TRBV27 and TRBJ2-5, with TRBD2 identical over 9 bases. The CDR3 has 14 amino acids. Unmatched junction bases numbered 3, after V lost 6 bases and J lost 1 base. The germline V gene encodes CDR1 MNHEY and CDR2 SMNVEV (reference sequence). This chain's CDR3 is CASRGAGGQETQYF. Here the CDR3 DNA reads TGTGCCAGCAGGGGAGCGGGGGGCCAAGAGACCCAGTACTTC.

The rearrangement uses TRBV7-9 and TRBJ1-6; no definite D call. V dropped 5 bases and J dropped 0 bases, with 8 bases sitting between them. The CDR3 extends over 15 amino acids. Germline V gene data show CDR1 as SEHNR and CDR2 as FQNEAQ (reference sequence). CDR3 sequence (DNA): TGTGCCAGCAGCGCCGGGAGCTCCTATAATTCACCCCTCCACTTT. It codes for CASSAGSSYNSPLHF.

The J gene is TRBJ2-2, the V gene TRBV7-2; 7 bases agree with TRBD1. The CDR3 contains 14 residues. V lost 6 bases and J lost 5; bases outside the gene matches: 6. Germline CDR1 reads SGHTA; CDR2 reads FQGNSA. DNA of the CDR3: TGTGCCAGCAGGGGAACAGGGGAAACCGGGGAGCTGTTTTTT. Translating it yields CASRGTGETGELFF.

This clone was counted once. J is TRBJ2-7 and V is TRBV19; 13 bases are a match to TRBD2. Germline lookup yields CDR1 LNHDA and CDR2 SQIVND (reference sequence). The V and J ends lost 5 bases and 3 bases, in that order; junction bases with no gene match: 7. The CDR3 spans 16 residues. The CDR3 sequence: CASSGGLAGTIYEQYF. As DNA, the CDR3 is TGTGCCAGTAGTGGGGGACTAGCGGGGACTATCTACGAGCAGTACTTC. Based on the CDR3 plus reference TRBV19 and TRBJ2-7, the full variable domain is DGGITQSPKYLFRKEGQNVTLSCEQNLNHDAMYWYRQDPGQGLRLIYYSQIVNDFQKGDIAEGYSVSREKKESFPLTVTSAQKNPTAFYLCASSGGLAGTIYEQYFGPGTRLTVT.

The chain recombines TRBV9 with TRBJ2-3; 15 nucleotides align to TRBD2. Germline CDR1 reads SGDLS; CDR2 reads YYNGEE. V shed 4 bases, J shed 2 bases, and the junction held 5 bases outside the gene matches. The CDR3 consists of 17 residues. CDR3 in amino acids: CASSSGLAGGYTDTQYF. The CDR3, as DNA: TGTGCCAGCAGCTCCGGACTAGCGGGGGGGTACACAGATACGCAGTATTTT.

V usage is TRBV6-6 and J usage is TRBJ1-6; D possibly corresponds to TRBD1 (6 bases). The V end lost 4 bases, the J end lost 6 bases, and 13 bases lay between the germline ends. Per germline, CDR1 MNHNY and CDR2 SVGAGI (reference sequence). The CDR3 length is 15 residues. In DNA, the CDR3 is TGTGCCAGCAGTTCTTACAGGGATGGTAATTCACCCCTCCACTTT. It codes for CASSSYRDGNSPLHF.

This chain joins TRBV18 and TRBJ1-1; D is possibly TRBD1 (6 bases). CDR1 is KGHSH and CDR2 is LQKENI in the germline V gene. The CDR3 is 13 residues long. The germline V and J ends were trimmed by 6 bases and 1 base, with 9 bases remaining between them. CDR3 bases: TGTGCCAGCTCGGTGGACAGGAACACTGAAGCTTTCTTT. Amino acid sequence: CASSVDRNTEAFF.

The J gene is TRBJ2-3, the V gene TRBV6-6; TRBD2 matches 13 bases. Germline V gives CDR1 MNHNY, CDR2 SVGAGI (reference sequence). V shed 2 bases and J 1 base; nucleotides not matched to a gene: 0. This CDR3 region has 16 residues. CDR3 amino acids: CASSYGLAGGTDTQYF. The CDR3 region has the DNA TGTGCCAGCAGTTACGGACTAGCGGGGGGCACAGATACGCAGTATTTT.

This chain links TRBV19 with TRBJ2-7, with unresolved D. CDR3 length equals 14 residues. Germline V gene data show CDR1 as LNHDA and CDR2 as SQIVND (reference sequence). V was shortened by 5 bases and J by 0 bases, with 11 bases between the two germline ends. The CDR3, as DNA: TGTGCCAGTAGTCTGGCCCAGAGCTCCTACGAGCAGTACTTC. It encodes CASSLAQSSYEQYF.

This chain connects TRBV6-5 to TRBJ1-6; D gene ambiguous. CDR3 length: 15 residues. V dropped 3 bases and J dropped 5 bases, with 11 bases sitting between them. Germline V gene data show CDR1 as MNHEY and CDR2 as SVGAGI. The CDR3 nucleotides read TGTGCCAGCAGTTATGTTTCGGGAGATAATTCACCCCTCCACTTT. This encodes CASSYVSGDNSPLHF.

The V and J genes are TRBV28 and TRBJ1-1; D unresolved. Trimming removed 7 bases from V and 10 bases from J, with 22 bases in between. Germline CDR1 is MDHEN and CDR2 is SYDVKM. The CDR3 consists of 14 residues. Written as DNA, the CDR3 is TGTGCCAGCACCCGGTCCCCCGGCGGCGAGGGAGCTTTCTTT. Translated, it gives CASTRSPGGEGAFF.

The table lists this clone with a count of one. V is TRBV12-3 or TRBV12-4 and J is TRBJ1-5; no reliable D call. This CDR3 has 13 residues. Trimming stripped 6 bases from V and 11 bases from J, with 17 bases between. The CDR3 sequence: CASRKGPNGAQHF. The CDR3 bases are TGTGCCAGCAGGAAAGGGCCTAACGGCGCCCAGCATTTT.

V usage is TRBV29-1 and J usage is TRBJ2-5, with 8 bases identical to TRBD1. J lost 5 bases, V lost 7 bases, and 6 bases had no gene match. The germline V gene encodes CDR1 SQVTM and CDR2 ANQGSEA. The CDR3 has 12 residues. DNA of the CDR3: TGCAGCGCCCGGACAGGGTATGAGACCCAGTACTTC. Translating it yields CSARTGYETQYF.

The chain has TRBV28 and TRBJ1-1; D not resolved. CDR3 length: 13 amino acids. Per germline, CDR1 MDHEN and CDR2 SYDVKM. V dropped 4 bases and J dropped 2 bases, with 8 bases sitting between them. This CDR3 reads CASSSRANTEAFF. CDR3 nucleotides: TGTGCCAGCAGTTCTCGAGCAAACACTGAAGCTTTCTTT.

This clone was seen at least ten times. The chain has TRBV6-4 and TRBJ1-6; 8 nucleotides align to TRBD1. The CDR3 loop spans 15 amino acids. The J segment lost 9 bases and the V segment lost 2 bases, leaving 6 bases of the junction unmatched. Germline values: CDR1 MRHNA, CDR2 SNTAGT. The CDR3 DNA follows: TGTGCCAGCAGTGACGGAACAGGGGGGGGTTCACCCCTCCACTTT. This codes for CASSDGTGGGSPLHF.

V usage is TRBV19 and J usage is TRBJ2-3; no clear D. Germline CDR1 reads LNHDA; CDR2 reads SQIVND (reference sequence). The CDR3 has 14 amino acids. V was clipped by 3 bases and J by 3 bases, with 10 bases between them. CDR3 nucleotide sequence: TGTGCCAGTAGTATCCCGGGTATGACAGATACGCAGTATTTT. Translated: CASSIPGMTDTQYF.

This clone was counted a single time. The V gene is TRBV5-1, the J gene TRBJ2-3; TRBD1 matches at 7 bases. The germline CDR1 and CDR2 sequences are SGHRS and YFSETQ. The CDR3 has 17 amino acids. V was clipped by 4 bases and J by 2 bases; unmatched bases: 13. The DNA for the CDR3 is TGCGCCAGCAGCCGCCCATCGACAGGGTCAAACACAGATACGCAGTATTTT. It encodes CASSRPSTGSNTDTQYF.

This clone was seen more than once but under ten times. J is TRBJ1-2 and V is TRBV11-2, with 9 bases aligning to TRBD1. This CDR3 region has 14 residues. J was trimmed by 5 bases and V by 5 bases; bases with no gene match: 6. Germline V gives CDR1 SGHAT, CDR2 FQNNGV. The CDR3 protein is CASSPTGGIYGYTF. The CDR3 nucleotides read TGTGCCAGCAGCCCGACAGGGGGTATTTATGGCTACACCTTC. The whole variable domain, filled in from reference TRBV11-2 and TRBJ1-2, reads EAGVAQSPRYKIIEKRQSVAFWCNPISGHATLYWYQQILGQGPKLLIQFQNNGVVDDSQLPKDRFSAERLKGVDSTLKIQPAKLEDSAVYLCASSPTGGIYGYTFGSGTRLTVV.

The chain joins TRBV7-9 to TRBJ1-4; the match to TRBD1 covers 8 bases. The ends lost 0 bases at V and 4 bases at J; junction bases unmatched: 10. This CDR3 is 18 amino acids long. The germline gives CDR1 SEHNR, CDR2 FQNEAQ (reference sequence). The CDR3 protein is CASSLALIRDRYNEKLFF. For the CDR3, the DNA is TGTGCCAGCAGCTTAGCATTAATCCGGGACAGGTATAATGAAAAACTGTTTTTT.

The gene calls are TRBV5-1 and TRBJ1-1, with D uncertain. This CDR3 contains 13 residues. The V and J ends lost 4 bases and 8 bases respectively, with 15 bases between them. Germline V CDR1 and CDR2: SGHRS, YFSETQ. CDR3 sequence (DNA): TGCGCCAGCAGCCCCCTGGACGGTCCAGAAGCTTTCTTT. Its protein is CASSPLDGPEAFF.

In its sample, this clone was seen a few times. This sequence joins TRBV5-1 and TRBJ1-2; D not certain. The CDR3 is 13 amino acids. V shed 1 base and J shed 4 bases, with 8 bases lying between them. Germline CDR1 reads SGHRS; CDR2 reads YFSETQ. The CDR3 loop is CASSLYGPYGYTF. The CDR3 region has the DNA TGCGCCAGCAGCTTGTACGGCCCCTATGGCTACACCTTC.

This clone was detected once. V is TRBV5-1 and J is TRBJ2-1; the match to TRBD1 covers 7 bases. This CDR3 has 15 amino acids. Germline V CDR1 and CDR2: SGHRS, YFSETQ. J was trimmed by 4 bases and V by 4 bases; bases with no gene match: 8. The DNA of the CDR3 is TGCGCCAGCAGCCGACCCGGGACAGAATACAATGAGCAGTTCTTC. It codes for CASSRPGTEYNEQFF. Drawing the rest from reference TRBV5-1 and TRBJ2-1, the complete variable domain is KAGVTQTPRYLIKTRGQQVTLSCSPISGHRSVSWYQQTPGQGLQFLFEYFSETQRNKGNFPGRFSGRQFSNSRSEMNVSTLELGDSALYLCASSRPGTEYNEQFFGPGTRLTVL.

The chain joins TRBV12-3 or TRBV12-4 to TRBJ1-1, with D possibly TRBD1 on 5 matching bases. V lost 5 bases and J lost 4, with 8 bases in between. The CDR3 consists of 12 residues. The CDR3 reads CASSTRVTEAFF. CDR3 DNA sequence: TGTGCCAGCAGTACCAGGGTCACTGAAGCTTTCTTT.